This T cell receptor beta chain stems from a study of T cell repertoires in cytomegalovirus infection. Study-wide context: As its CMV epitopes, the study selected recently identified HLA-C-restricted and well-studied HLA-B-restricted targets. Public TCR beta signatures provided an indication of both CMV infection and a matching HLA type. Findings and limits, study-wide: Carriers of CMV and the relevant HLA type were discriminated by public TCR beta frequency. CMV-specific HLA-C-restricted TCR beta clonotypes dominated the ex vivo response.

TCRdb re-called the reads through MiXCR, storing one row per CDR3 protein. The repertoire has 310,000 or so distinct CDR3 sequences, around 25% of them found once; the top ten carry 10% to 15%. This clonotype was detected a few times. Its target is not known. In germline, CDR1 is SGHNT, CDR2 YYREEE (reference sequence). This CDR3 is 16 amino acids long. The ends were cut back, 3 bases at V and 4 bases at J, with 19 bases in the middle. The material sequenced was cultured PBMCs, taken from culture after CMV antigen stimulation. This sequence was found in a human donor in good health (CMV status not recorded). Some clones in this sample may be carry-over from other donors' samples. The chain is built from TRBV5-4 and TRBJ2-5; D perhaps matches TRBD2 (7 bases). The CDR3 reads CASSSSKRGGGETQYF. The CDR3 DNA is TGTGCCAGCAGCTCCTCGAAGCGGGGAGGGGGAGAGACCCAGTACTTC.